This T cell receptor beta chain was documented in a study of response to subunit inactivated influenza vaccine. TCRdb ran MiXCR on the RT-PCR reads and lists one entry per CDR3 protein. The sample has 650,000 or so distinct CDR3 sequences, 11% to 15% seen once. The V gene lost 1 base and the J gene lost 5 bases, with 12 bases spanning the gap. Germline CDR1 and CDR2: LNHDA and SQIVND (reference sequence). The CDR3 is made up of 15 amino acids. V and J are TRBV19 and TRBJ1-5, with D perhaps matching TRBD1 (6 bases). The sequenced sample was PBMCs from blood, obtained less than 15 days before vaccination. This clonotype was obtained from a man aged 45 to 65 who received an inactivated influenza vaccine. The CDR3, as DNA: TGTGCCAGTAGTATAGTAGGGGGGTACTATCAGCCCCAGCATTTT. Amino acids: CASSIVGGYYQPQHF. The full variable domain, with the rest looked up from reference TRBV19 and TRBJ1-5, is DGGITQSPKYLFRKEGQNVTLSCEQNLNHDAMYWYRQDPGQGLRLIYYSQIVNDFQKGDIAEGYSVSREKKESFPLTVTSAQKNPTAFYLCASSIVGGYYQPQHFGDGTRLSIL.